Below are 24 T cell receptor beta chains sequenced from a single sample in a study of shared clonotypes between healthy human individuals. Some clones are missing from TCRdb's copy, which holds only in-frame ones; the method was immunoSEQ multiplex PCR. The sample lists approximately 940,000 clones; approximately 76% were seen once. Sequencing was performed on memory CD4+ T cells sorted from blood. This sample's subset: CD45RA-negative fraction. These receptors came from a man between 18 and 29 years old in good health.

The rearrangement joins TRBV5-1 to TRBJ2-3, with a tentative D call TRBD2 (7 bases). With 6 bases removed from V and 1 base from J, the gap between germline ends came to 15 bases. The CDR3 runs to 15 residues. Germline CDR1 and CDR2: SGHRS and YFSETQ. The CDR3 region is CASTVGGHRTDTQYF. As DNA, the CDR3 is TGCGCCAGCACGGTGGGGGGGCACCGCACAGATACGCAGTATTTT.

This CDR3 reads CAAGQGANTDTQYF. In DNA form, the CDR3 reads TGTGCCGCCGGACAGGGGGCTAACACAGATACGCAGTATTTT. The chain links TRBV6-1 to TRBJ2-3; 11 bases align to TRBD1. There are 14 residues in the CDR3. V lost 11 bases, J lost 2 bases, and 6 bases stayed unmatched. Germline CDR1 reads MNHNS; CDR2 reads SASEGT.

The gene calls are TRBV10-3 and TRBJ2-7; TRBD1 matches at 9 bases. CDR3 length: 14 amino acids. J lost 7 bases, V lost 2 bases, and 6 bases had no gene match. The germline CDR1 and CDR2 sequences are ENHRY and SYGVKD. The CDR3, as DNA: TGTGCCATCAGTGAGCTACAGGGGGCGAGGGAGCAGTACTTC. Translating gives CAISELQGAREQYF.

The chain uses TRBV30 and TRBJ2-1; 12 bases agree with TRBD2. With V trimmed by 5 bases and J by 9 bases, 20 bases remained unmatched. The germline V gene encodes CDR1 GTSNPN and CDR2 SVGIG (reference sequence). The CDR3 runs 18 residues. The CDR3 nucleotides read TGTGCCTGGCGGGGCGTAAGGCTAGCGGGAGGGCCCTCGGGTGAGCAGTTCTTC. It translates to CAWRGVRLAGGPSGEQFF. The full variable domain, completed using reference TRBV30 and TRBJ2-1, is SQTIHQWPATLVQPVGSPLSLECTVEGTSNPNLYWYRQAAGRGLQLLFYSVGIGQISSEVPQNLSASRPQDRQFILSSKKLLLSDSGFYLCAWRGVRLAGGPSGEQFFGPGTRLTVL.

The chain's CDR3 is CASSVNWDSQNIQYF. In DNA, the CDR3 is TGTGCCAGCAGCGTTAACTGGGACAGCCAAAACATTCAGTACTTC. This sequence joins TRBV9 and TRBJ2-4, with 7 bases aligning to TRBD1. This CDR3 is 15 amino acids long. Germline V gene sequence: CDR1 SGDLS, CDR2 YYNGEE. Trimming removed 2 bases from V and 5 bases from J; junction bases left unmatched: 7.

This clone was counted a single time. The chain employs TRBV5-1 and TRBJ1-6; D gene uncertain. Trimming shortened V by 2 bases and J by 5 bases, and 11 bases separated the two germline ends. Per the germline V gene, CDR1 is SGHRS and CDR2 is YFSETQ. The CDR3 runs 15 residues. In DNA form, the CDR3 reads TGCGCCAGCAGCTTCAGGCAGCCAAATAATTCACCCCTCCACTTT. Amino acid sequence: CASSFRQPNNSPLHF.

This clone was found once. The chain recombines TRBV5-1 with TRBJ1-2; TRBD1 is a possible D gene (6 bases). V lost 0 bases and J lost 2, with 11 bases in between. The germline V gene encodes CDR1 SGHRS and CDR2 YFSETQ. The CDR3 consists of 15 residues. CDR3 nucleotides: TGCGCCAGCAGCTTGGTACAGGGACAAAACTATGGCTACACCTTC. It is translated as CASSLVQGQNYGYTF.

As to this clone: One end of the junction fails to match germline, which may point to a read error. CDR3 sequence reads: CASSQTHSGGELFF. In nucleotides, the CDR3 is TGTGCTAGCAGCCAAACTCACTCCGGAGGGGAGCTGTTTTTT. V and J are TRBV7-7 and TRBJ2-2; the D is unclear. CDR1 and CDR2 from the germline V gene are SSHAT and FNYEAQ (reference sequence). The CDR3 sequence is 14 residues long.

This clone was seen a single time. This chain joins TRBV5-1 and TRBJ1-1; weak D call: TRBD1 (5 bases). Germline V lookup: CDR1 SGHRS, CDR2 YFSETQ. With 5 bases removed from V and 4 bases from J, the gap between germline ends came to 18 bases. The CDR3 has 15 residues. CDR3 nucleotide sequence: TGCGCCAGCAGAGGCGGCTCTGTTGGGGGCACTGAAGCTTTCTTT. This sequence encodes CASRGGSVGGTEAFF.

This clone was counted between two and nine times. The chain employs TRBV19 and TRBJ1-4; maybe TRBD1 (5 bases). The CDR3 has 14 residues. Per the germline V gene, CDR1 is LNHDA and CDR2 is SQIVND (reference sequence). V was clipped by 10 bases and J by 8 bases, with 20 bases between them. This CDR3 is CATMKRQSAEKLFF. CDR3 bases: TGTGCCACGATGAAGAGACAGTCTGCGGAAAAACTGTTTTTT.

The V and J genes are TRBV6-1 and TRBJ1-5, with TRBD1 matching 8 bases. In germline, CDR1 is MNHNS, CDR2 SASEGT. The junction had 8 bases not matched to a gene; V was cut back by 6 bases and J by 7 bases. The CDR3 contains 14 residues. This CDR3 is CASRPTGGLQPQHF. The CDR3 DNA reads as TGTGCCAGCAGGCCCACAGGGGGGCTGCAGCCCCAGCATTTT.

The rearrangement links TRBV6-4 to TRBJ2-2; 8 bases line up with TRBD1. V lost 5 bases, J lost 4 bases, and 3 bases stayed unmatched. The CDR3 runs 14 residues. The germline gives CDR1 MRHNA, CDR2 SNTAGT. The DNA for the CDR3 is TGTGCCAGCAGTCCACAGGGGGGCACCGGGGAGCTGTTTTTT. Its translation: CASSPQGGTGELFF.

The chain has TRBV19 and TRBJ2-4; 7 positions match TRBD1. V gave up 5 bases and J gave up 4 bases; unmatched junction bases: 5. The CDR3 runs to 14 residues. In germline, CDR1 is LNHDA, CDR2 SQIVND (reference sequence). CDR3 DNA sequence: TGTGCCAGTAGTTCACCGGGACAGAAAAACATTCAGTACTTC. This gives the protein CASSSPGQKNIQYF.

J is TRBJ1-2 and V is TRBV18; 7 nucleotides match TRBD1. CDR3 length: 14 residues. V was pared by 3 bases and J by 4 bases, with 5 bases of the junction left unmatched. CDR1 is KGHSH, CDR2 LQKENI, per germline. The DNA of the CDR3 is TGTGCCAGCTCACCCGGGACAGACTTCTATGGCTACACCTTC. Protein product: CASSPGTDFYGYTF.

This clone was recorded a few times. As DNA, the CDR3 is TGTGCCAGCAGCTTTATGGGTTATAGAGGGCCTGAAGCTTTCTTT. Translating gives CASSFMGYRGPEAFF. The chain has TRBV11-2 and TRBJ1-1; D gene unclear. CDR3 length equals 15 residues. Germline V gene sequence: CDR1 SGHAT, CDR2 FQNNGV. Trimming removed 3 bases at V and 6 bases at J, with 17 bases between.

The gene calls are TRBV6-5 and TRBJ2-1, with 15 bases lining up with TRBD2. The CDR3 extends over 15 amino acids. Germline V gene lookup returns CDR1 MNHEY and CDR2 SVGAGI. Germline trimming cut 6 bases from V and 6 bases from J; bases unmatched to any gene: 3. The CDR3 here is CASSPGLAGGNEQFF. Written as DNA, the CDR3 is TGTGCCAGCAGCCCGGGACTAGCGGGGGGCAATGAGCAGTTCTTC.

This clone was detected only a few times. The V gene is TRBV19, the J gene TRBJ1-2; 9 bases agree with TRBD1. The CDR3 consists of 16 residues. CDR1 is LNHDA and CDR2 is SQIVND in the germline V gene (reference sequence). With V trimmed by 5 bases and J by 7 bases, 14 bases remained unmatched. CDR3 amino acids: CASSVPDRGFSVGYTF. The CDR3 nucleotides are TGTGCCAGTAGTGTCCCGGACAGGGGATTCTCCGTTGGCTACACCTTC.

The CDR3 is CASSPLQGTYEQYF. The CDR3, as DNA: TGTGCCAGCTCACCACTACAGGGGACCTACGAGCAGTACTTC. V usage is TRBV18 and J usage is TRBJ2-7; TRBD1 matches at 7 bases. Trimming took 1 base from V and 2 from J; bases not matched to a gene: 2. CDR3 length: 14 residues. CDR1 is KGHSH and CDR2 is LQKENI in the germline V gene.

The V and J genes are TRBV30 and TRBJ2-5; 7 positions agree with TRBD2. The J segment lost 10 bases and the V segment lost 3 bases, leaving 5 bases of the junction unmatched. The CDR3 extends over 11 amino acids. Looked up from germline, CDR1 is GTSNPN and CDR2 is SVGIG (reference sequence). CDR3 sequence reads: CAWSAAGVQYF. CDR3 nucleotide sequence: TGTGCCTGGAGCGCCGCGGGGGTCCAGTACTTC.

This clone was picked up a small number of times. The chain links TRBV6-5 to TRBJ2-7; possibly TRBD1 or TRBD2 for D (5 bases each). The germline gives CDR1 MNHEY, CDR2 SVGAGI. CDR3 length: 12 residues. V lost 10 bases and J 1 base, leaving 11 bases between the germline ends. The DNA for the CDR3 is TGTGCCATGGGACCGCTGTCCTACGAGCAGTACTTC. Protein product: CAMGPLSYEQYF.

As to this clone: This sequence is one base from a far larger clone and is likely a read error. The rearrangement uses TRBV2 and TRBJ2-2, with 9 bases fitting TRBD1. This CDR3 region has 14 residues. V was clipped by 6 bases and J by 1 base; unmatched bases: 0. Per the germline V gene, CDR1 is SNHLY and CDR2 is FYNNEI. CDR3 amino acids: CASRGQGNTGELFF. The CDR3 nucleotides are TGTGCCAGCAGGGGACAGGGGAACACCGGGGAGCTGTTTTTT.

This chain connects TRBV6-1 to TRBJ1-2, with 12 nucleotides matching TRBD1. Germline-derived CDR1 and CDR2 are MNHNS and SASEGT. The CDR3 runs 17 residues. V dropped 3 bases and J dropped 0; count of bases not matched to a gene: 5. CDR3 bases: TGTGCCAGCAGTGAGGGACAGGGGGCCCCTACTAACTATGGCTACACCTTC. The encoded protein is CASSEGQGAPTNYGYTF.

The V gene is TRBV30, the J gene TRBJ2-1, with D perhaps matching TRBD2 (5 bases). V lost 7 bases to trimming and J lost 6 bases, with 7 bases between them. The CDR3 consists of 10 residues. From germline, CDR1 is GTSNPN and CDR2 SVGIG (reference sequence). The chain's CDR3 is CASGLNEQFF. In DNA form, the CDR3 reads TGTGCCTCCGGACTCAATGAGCAGTTCTTC.

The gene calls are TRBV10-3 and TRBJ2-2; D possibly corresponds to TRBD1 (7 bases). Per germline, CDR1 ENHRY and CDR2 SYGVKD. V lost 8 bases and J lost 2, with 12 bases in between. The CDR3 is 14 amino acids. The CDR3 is CAIQGGPNTGELFF. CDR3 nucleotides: TGTGCCATCCAGGGGGGACCTAACACCGGGGAGCTGTTTTTT.